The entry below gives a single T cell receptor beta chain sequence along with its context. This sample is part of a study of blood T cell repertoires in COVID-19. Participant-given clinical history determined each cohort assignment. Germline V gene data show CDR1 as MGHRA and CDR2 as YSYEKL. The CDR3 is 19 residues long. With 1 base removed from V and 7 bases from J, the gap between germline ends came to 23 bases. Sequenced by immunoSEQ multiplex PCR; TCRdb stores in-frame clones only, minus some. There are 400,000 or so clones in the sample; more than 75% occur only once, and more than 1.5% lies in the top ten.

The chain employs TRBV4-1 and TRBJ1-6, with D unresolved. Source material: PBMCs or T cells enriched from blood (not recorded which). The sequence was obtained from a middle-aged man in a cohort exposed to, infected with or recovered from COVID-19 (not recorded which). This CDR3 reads CASSQVRGKSIRGNSPLHF. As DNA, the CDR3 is TGCGCCAGCAGCCAAGTAAGAGGGAAAAGCATTCGTGGAAATTCACCCCTCCACTTT.